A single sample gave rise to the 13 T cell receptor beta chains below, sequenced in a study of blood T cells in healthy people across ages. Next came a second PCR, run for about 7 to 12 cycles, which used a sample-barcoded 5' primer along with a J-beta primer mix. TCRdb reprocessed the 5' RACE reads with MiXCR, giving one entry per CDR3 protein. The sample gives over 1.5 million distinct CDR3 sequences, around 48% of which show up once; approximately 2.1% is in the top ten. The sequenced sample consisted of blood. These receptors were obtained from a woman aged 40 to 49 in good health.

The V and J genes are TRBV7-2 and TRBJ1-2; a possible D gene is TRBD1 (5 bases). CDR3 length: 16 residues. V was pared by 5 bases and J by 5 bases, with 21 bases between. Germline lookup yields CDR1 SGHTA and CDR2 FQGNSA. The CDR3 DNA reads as TGTGCCAGCAGCCCCCGCGCGGCCAGGGAGGGGTATGGCTACACCTTC. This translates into CASSPRAAREGYGYTF.

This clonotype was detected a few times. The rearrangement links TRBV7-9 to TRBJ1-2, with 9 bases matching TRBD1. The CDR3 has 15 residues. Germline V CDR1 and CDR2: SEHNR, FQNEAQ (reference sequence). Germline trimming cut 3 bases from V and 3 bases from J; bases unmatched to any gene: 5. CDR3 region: CASSFSGTGHYGYTF. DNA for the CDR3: TGTGCCAGCAGCTTTTCCGGGACAGGGCACTATGGCTACACCTTC.

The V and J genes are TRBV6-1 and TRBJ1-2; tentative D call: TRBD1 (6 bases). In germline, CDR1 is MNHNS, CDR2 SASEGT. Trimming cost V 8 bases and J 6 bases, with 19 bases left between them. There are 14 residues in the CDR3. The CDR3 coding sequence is TGTGCCAGCTCCCGGACACAGGGAATGGATGGCTACACCTTC. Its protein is CASSRTQGMDGYTF.

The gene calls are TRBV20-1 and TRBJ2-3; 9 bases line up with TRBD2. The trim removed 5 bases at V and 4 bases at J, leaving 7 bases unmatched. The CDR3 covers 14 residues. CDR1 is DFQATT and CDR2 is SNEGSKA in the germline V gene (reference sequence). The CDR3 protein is CSAPLSGGADTQYF. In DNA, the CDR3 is TGCAGTGCTCCTCTTAGCGGGGGTGCAGATACGCAGTATTTT.

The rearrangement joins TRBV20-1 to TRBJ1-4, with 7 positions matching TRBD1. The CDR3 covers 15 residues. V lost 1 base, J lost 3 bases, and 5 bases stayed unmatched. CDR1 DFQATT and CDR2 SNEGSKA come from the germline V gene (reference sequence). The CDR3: CSARVPGTANEKLFF. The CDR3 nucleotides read TGCAGTGCTAGAGTGCCCGGGACAGCTAATGAAAAACTGTTTTTT.

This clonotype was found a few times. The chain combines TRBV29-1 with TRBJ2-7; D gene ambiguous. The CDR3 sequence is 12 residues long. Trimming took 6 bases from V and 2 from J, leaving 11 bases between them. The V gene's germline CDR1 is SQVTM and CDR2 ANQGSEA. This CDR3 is CSVGFNTYEQYF. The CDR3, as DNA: TGCAGCGTGGGGTTTAATACCTACGAGCAGTACTTC.

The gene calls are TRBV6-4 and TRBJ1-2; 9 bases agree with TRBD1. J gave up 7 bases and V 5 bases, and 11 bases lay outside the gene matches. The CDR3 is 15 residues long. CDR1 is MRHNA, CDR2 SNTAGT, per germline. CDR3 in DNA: TGTGCCAGCAGTCCCTCAGGTGGGACAGGGTTTGGCTACACCTTC. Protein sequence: CASSPSGGTGFGYTF.

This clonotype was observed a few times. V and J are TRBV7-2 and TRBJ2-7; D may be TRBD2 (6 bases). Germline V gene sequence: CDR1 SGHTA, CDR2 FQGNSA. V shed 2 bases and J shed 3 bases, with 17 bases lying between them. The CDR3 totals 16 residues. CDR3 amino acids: CASSLKVFRTNYEQYF. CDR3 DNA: TGTGCCAGCAGCTTAAAAGTCTTCCGGACTAACTACGAGCAGTACTTC.

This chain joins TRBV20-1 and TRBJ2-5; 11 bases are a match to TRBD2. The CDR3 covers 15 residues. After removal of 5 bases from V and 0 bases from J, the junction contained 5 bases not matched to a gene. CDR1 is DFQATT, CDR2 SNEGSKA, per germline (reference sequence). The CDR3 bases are TGCAGTGCTCCACCTAGCGGGGGGTACCAAGAGACCCAGTACTTC. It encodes CSAPPSGGYQETQYF.

The CDR3 loop is CASGQSGETQYF. CDR3 nucleotide sequence: TGCGCCAGCGGCCAGAGTGGGGAGACCCAGTACTTC. This sequence joins TRBV5-1 and TRBJ2-5, with D hard to call. The CDR3 spans 12 residues. With 7 bases removed from V and 5 bases from J, the gap between germline ends came to 12 bases. Germline CDR1 reads SGHRS; CDR2 reads YFSETQ.

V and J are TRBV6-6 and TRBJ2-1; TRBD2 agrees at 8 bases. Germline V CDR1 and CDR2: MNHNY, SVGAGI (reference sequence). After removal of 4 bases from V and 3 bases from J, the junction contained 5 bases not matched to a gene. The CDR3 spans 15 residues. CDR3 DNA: TGTGCCAGCAGTTGGAGGACTAGCAACTACAATGAGCAGTTCTTC. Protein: CASSWRTSNYNEQFF.

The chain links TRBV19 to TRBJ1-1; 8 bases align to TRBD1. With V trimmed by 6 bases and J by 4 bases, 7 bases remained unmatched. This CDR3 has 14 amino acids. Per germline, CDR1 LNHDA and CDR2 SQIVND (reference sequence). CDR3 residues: CASRIRGLITEAFF. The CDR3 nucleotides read TGTGCCAGTAGGATCAGGGGGCTTATCACTGAAGCTTTCTTT.

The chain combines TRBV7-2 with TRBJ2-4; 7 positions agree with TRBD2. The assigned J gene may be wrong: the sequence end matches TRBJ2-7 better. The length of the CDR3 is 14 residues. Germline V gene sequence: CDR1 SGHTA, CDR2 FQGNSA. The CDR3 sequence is CASRPSAGVDEQYF. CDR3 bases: TGTGCCAGCCGACCCTCTGCGGGGGTCGACGAGCAGTACTTC.